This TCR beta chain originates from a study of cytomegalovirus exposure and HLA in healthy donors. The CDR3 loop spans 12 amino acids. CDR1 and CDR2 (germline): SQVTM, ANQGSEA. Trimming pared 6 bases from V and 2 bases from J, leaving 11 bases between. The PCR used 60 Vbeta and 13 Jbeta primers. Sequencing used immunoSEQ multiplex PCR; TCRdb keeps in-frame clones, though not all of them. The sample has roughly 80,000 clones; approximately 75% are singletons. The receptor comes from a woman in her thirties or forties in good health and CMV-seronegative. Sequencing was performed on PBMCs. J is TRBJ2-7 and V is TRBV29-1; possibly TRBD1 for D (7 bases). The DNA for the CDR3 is TGCAGCGTGGGGGGACAGCCCTACGAGCAGTACTTC. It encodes CSVGGQPYEQYF.